This T cell receptor beta chain was recovered during a study of blood T cell repertoires in COVID-19. The wider study: The origin of the acute and convalescent COVID-19 samples was the United States, Italy and Spain. PBMCs, B-cell-depleted T cells, or T cells provided the cDNA or gDNA that made up the material.

Per the study methods: Estimation of nucleated cell counts was performed using reference gene primer amplification. Using immunoSEQ multiplex PCR, the repertoire was profiled, and TCRdb retains in-frame clones only, with some absent. The V and J calls and clone size were taken over from that table, and D and trimming were inferred from the DNA. The repertoire holds 170,000 or so clones, with about 82% as singletons. The trim removed 3 bases at V and 5 bases at J, leaving 6 bases unmatched. The CDR3 has 15 residues. Germline V gene lookup returns CDR1 SNHLY and CDR2 FYNNEI. The sequenced material came from peripheral blood. The rearrangement links TRBV2 to TRBJ2-3; 9 bases align to TRBD2. The origin of this receptor is a man between 65 and 85 years old with active or convalescent COVID-19. CDR3 bases: TGTGCCAGCAGTGAGCAGCTAGCGGGGTTAGATACGCAGTATTTT. Residues: CASSEQLAGLDTQYF.